This T cell receptor beta chain was obtained from a study of cytomegalovirus exposure and HLA in healthy donors (dated by TCRdb to about 2017). Study-wide context: In an earlier analysis of some 610 of the donors, less than 350 Gb of sequence data and about 110 million unique TCR beta sequences from 180 million or so T cells were reported. An early release covering about 600 HLA-typed donors comprised about 320 gigabases of sequencing data and tens of millions of unique TCR sequences. Of the 300 to 500 genotyped donors, approximately 81% were placed in the genetic ancestry cluster associated with self-reported Caucasian donors. The study aimed to test whether signatures of past pathogen exposure could be identified by cataloging public T cell receptors. The T cell repertoires of 670 or so subjects were profiled by immunosequencing and related to cytomegalovirus serostatus. Along with the approximately 700-subject first cohort, a separate validation cohort of roughly 110 different subjects was used. High-throughput TCR immunosequencing, statistical association of individual TCRs with disease status, and machine learning were combined to predict cytomegalovirus infection status. To study patterns of TCR occurrence, a later analysis re-analyzed previously published TCR beta repertoires from just over 650 donors and added high-resolution HLA genotyping. The later analysis used no new phenotypic data to find candidate immune exposures, relying instead on TCR beta sequences and their occurrence across donors. An earlier analysis of approximately 500 of the donors applied high-throughput TCR beta sequencing to assess whether each TCR beta V gene segment acted as functional or pseudogenic. Donor age, sex, ethnicity and CMV serostatus were collected together with the repertoire data. A later genetic analysis used genome-wide SNP genotypes for about 60% of the roughly 700 donors, treating that subset as a discovery cohort. Every discovery cohort repertoire had been produced on one sequencing platform. Both class I and class II loci were covered by HLA typing, at four-digit resolution. The number of donors typed differed by locus, with 629-630 for A, B, C, DRB1 and DQB1, around 500 for DQA1, 606 for DPA1, and some 440 for DPB1. Four to six DR-DQ haplotypes were handled as single units for association and clustering, since linkage in the cohort was strong. On average, 235,054 unique TCR beta nucleotide sequences were sequenced per donor among about 400 genotyped donors of the cohort, with 15% to 20% of those sequences being non-productive. Study-wide findings and limitations: Most TCR sequences were observed very rarely across donors, whereas some public TCRs were present in many individuals. In a later analysis, several top co-occurrence clusters were reported to appear linked to parvovirus B19, influenza, CMV and Epstein-Barr virus. In a later genetic analysis, fewer N-insertions in productive TCRs were reported among donors in an Asian-associated ancestry cluster than the roughly 640-donor mean. The presence/absence analyses assumed that sequencing depth was roughly uniform across donors, and that assumption may not be true. A later analysis found that most CMV-associated TCR beta chains appeared HLA-restricted, with HLA associations seemingly driven largely by CMV exposure. When HLA alleles, especially DR and DQ, strongly co-occurred, attributing TCR associations to individual alleles was difficult. A later genetic analysis associated a missense DCLRE1C variant with V-gene and J-gene trimming of TCR beta chains, and an independent cohort replicated the association. The classifier was reported to diagnose cytomegalovirus status with high specificity and sensitivity in both the original and validation cohorts. It was suggested by the authors that the approach could potentially be generalized to other disease states and immunological phenotypes. Because counts were too low, roughly 17 rarely observed V segments, including chromosome 9 orphons, were left out of the earlier analysis of over 550 of the donors. In the study, 150 to 200 TCR beta chains were listed as associated with cytomegalovirus. A later analysis found that TCR association rates varied across HLA loci, with DRB1 alleles showing the most associated TCRs and HLA-C alleles the fewest. A further reported finding was that TCR beta sequences accurately predicted the HLA-A and HLA-B alleles for most subjects in the first cohort. An earlier analysis of approximately 600 of the donors showed that most TCR beta V segments appeared in productive rearrangements either about 87% or about 30% of the time, which broadly matched IMGT annotations. In this cohort, only TCR beta chains were sequenced, and detectable features were limited by the absence of alpha or paired-chain data. A later analysis associated about 17,000 TCR beta sequences with specific HLA alleles at a false discovery rate of 0.05. CMV serostatus was the only immune exposure information available for the cohort. In a later analysis, HLA-associated TCR beta chains showed more clonal expansion and lower generation probabilities than non-associated chains that were equally common. Because the 87-base-pair reads could not distinguish some IMGT-functional V segments, including TRBV6-2 and TRBV6-3, those segments were excluded. The sequencing pipeline was judged likely to have produced a cluster of highly shared sequence variants as a technical artifact. HLA typing was unavailable for some donors at each locus, so association tests used only the typed subset. In vitro tests confirmed that a few of the cytomegalovirus-associated TCR beta chains recognize cytomegalovirus antigens. Linkage disequilibrium might explain the correlated functional status among segregating V segments, but an unknown experimental factor could not be excluded.

The cohort consisted of 600 to 700 healthy bone marrow donors. All cohort members were sampled while nominally healthy, although unrecorded immune exposures were likely present. The donor tested CMV seropositive, placing the donor among the 250 to 350 seropositive members of the cohort. Every donor gave a peripheral blood sample, and the peripheral blood mononuclear cells from that sample were used for TCR beta sequencing. The Qiagen DNeasy Blood Extraction Kit was used to extract genomic DNA from the blood cell samples. Reading from cysteine to phenylalanine, the CDR3 counts 14 amino acids. Just CDR3 DNA is preserved here, 42 bases in frame from base 1. From V the trimming removes 6 bases and from J it removes 6 bases, while the gene matches leave 8 bases of the junction unaccounted for. Per the germline V gene, MDHEN is the CDR1 and SYDVKM is the CDR2. On this clone: Its antigen remains unidentified. Base qualities are not at hand, and no much larger clone is one base apart.

Library creation used the immunoSEQ multiplex PCR assay. For the multiplex PCR, a mixture combining 60 forward primers for TCR Vbeta segments and 13 reverse primers for TCR Jbeta segments was used. The CDR3 region of rearranged TCR beta genes was amplified from genomic DNA by a multiplex PCR assay. The Illumina HiSeq System was used to sequence the amplified TCR beta libraries as 87-base-pair reads. The original methods were these. In a later analysis, 70 million to 95 million unique TCR beta chains were counted across the roughly 670 repertoires, and some 10 million of these chains were shared by at least two donors. Raw reads were error-corrected and collapsed into unique sequences by a nearest-neighbor algorithm in which closely related sequences were merged to remove PCR and sequencing errors. Alignment of CDR3 sequences to IMGT reference sequences was used to assign V, D and J gene segments. For a sequence to be retained, at least a six-nucleotide match to both a V gene segment and a J gene segment was required. Rearrangements were classified as productive when the CDR3 lacked stop codons and remained in frame with V and J, and all other rearrangements were classified as non-productive. CDR3 was defined according to IMGT convention as the region running from the second conserved V-encoded cysteine to the conserved J-encoded phenylalanine. The earlier analysis of about 610 of the donors excluded any sequence lacking an unambiguous match to a single V gene segment. In an earlier analysis of some 590 of the donors, a V segment was called functional when productive rearrangements were above 56.7%, and segregating when the standard deviation between donors exceeded 5%. A statistical classification framework was built for diagnosing cytomegalovirus status from the catalog of TCR beta chain sequences. A later analysis assigned V and J genes by comparing TCR nucleotide sequences with IMGT/GENE-DB human TR gene sequences. In a later analysis, CDR3 sequences and most-parsimonious VDJ recombination scenarios were assigned using the TCRdist pipeline. In a later analysis, each TCR beta chain was defined by its CDR3 amino acid sequence together with its V-gene family, and reads lacking a unique V-gene family were excluded. In a later analysis, around 650 highly shared, low-generation-probability nucleotide sequences were removed to address suspected cross-contamination and a sequencing artifact. For each public chain, a later analysis derived a clonal expansion index from normalized ranks of inferred template counts within each repertoire. A later analysis computed generation probabilities with a VDJ recombination model fitted to out-of-frame rearrangements, and checked the results against IGoR. In a later analysis, TCR-TCR, TCR-HLA and TCR-CMV co-occurrence was scored with hypergeometric tests, and a repertoire-size bias correction was applied to TCR pairs. In a later analysis, false discovery rates were estimated by permuting HLA or CMV assignments 20 times. A later analysis grouped co-occurring TCRs with DBSCAN, adding TCRdist sequence similarity when clustering within HLA-allele-positive subsets. Repertoires with fewer than 30,000 or more than 120,000 public chains were left out of co-occurrence clustering, as were a handful of repertoires with anomalous nucleotide sharing. Sourced from immuneACCESS, this table was stored by TCRdb with only in-frame sequences that have V and J called. A share of the clones is absent; for the studies checked, an unresolved V gene accounts for under half, and the remainder has no known explanation. D and trimming were read from the DNA, whereas the V and J calls and clone size are those reported in that table. This sample has about 240,000 clones in its table, and 70% to 90% of those were observed once. The ten largest make up about 8% of the sample.

Source material: PBMCs. This sequence uses TRBV28 and TRBJ1-1, with 9 junctional bases fitting TRBD1. The receptor comes from a woman aged 55-75 years in good health and CMV-seropositive. The nucleotide sequence reads TGTGCCAGCAGGACAGGGGGTGCGATCTCTGAAGCTTTCTTT. It specifies CASRTGGAISEAFF.